The entry below describes one TCR beta chain. The antigen is not known. With template switching, a universal primer site was added, and the cDNA carried unique molecular identifiers. TCRdb reanalysed the 5' RACE reads using MiXCR and keeps one entry per CDR3 protein. Of about 530,000 distinct CDR3 sequences listed, 20% to 25% are singletons. Germline CDR1 and CDR2: LNHDA and SQIVND (reference sequence). This CDR3 is built from 18 residues. V shed 5 bases and J 0 bases; nucleotides not matched to a gene: 9. This sample is part of a study of identical twins. The study, taken as a whole, reports: Zero-insertion results could be subject to partial confounding by invariant MAIT and iNKT cells. Model-predicted out-of-frame TCR alpha sharing fell below observed values in monozygotic twins. Cross-sectional statistical analysis was relied on for the conclusions, without the same donors being followed.

This sample was shared with a second study, whose subject was yellow fever vaccine responses in identical twins.

The receptor was derived from a woman aged 18-29 years in good health. The sample comprised CD4+ T cells sorted from blood. This chain connects TRBV19 to TRBJ2-1; 11 bases agree with TRBD2. CDR3 loop: CASSGSGRAGSSYNEQFF. The CDR3 DNA reads as TGTGCCAGTAGTGGTAGCGGGAGGGCCGGGAGCTCCTACAATGAGCAGTTCTTC.